These 32 T cell receptor beta chains share one sample of origin, sequenced in a study of HIV-infected patients and healthy controls. No cell fractionation was done, so the repertoire covers all unsorted peripheral blood T cells. Around 530 ng RNA was reverse transcribed with alpha and beta constant-region primers. Each of the alpha and beta chains got its own library through chain-specific third strand synthesis with indices. Via MiXCR, TCRdb re-called the 5' RACE reads, giving one row per CDR3 protein. The sample consists of 15,000 to 20,000 distinct CDR3 sequences, about 12% of them appearing once. Sequencing used blood. Receptor source: an adult in good health.

This clonotype has only a few counts. The CDR3 coding sequence is TGCGCCAGCAGCTTGAAGGGGGACACTGAAGCTTTCTTT. Its translation: CASSLKGDTEAFF. The genes are TRBV5-1 and TRBJ1-1; a weak D match, TRBD1 (6 bases). The CDR3 covers 13 residues. The germline V gene encodes CDR1 SGHRS and CDR2 YFSETQ. V dropped 1 base and J dropped 3 bases, with 7 bases sitting between them. Drawing the rest from reference TRBV5-1 and TRBJ1-1, the complete variable domain is KAGVTQTPRYLIKTRGQQVTLSCSPISGHRSVSWYQQTPGQGLQFLFEYFSETQRNKGNFPGRFSGRQFSNSRSEMNVSTLELGDSALYLCASSLKGDTEAFFGQGTRLTVV.

The chain has TRBV2 and TRBJ1-1; 7 nucleotides agree with TRBD1. With 6 bases clipped from V and 0 bases from J, the junction kept 1 base outside the gene matches. The CDR3 contains 13 residues. CDR1 and CDR2 (germline): SNHLY, FYNNEI. The CDR3 nucleotides read TGTGCCAGCAGGACAGGGTTGAACACTGAAGCTTTCTTT. Translating gives CASRTGLNTEAFF.

Many counts were recorded for this clonotype. The genes are TRBV14 and TRBJ2-4; tentatively, D is TRBD1 (5 bases). CDR1 SGHDN and CDR2 FVKESK come from the germline V gene. Trimming pared 0 bases from V and 6 bases from J, leaving 6 bases between. The CDR3 is made up of 13 amino acids. DNA for the CDR3: TGTGCCAGCAGCCAAGATCAGGGAAACATTCAGTACTTC. This sequence encodes CASSQDQGNIQYF.

This clonotype has at least ten counts. The rearrangement joins TRBV5-4 to TRBJ1-1; tentative D call: TRBD1 (5 bases). Germline loops: CDR1 SGHNT, CDR2 YYREEE (reference sequence). This CDR3 has 17 residues. Trimming removed 4 bases from V and 0 bases from J, with 19 bases in between. The CDR3 nucleotides read TGTGCCAGCAGCACCCTACTGGGGGGTTCTATGAACACTGAAGCTTTCTTT. Translation gives CASSTLLGGSMNTEAFF.

By sample fraction, this clonotype is medium-sized. This chain links TRBV12-3 or TRBV12-4 with TRBJ2-4; D gene ambiguous. The CDR3 loop spans 12 amino acids. The germline V and J ends were trimmed by 6 bases and 9 bases, with 12 bases remaining between them. CDR3 protein: CASSYFGRIQYF. The DNA of the CDR3 is TGTGCCAGCAGCTATTTCGGCCGCATTCAGTACTTC.

This clonotype showed up many times. The chain uses TRBV29-1 and TRBJ1-1; D is ambiguous. Between the trimmed V and J ends, which lost 5 bases and 2 bases, there was a span of 12 bases. The CDR3 extends over 13 amino acids. Germline CDR1 SQVTM, CDR2 ANQGSEA. CDR3 sequence reads: CSVRRAPNTEAFF. CDR3 in DNA: TGCAGCGTTCGGAGGGCCCCCAACACTGAAGCTTTCTTT.

This clonotype was recorded at least ten times. The chain has TRBV6-6 and TRBJ1-1, with D perhaps TRBD1 (5 bases). The CDR3 has 15 amino acids. The V end was cut by 6 bases, the J end by 5 bases, with 19 bases between. The germline V gene has CDR1 MNHNY and CDR2 SVGAGI (reference sequence). This chain's CDR3 is CASSLTRGRWTEAFF. DNA of the CDR3: TGTGCCAGCAGCTTGACAAGGGGTCGGTGGACTGAAGCTTTCTTT.

This clonotype was seen only a few times. V is TRBV9 and J is TRBJ2-7; D is perhaps TRBD1 or TRBD2 (5 bases each). The V and J ends lost 3 bases and 3 bases respectively, with 10 bases between them. This CDR3 comprises 13 residues. CDR1 is SGDLS, CDR2 YYNGEE, per germline. The CDR3 DNA is TGTGCCAGCAGCGCGGGGCCACACTACGAGCAGTACTTC. Amino acids: CASSAGPHYEQYF. Together with reference TRBV9 and TRBJ2-7, the CDR3 gives the full variable domain: DSGVTQTPKHLITATGQRVTLRCSPRSGDLSVYWYQQSLDQGLQFLIQYYNGEERAKGNILERFSAQQFPDLHSELNLSSLELGDSALYFCASSAGPHYEQYFGPGTRLTVT.

The sample holds many counts of this clonotype. The chain uses TRBV19 and TRBJ1-2, with TRBD1 matching over 8 bases. Trimming cost V 7 bases and J 2 bases; bases outside gene matches: 18. In germline, CDR1 is LNHDA, CDR2 SQIVND (reference sequence). This CDR3 has 18 residues. The CDR3 reads CASTPRGTGGFANYGYTF. DNA of the CDR3: TGTGCCAGTACTCCGCGAGGGACAGGTGGATTTGCGAACTATGGCTACACCTTC. The full variable domain, rest sourced from reference TRBV19 and TRBJ1-2, is DGGITQSPKYLFRKEGQNVTLSCEQNLNHDAMYWYRQDPGQGLRLIYYSQIVNDFQKGDIAEGYSVSREKKESFPLTVTSAQKNPTAFYLCASTPRGTGGFANYGYTFGSGTRLTVV.

This clonotype qualifies as medium-sized. The chain combines TRBV12-3 or TRBV12-4 with TRBJ2-1, with D perhaps TRBD1 (5 bases). The CDR3 spans 12 residues. Deletions cut 4 bases from V and 12 bases from J, with 13 bases between. The CDR3 nucleotides are TGTGCCAGCAGTTCTGGGGCCATTCGGCAGTTCTTC. Its translation is CASSSGAIRQFF.

This clonotype is medium-sized (0.01 to 0.1%) by share. V gene TRBV5-1 combines with J gene TRBJ2-3; D is unresolved. The germline V gene encodes CDR1 SGHRS and CDR2 YFSETQ. The CDR3 contains 15 residues. V dropped 4 bases and J dropped 6 bases, with 18 bases sitting between them. CDR3 in amino acids: CASSGIGPPSDTQYF. The CDR3 nucleotides read TGCGCCAGCAGCGGGATCGGGCCTCCCTCGGATACGCAGTATTTT.

In this sample, this clonotype turned up many times. The V call is TRBV4-2, the J call TRBJ1-4; D unclear. The germline V gene encodes CDR1 LGHNA and CDR2 YNFKEQ. The CDR3 spans 15 residues. V was pared by 2 bases and J by 7 bases, with 14 bases between. The CDR3 DNA sequence: TGTGCCAGCAGCCAACCCCGACGGGATGTTGAAAAACTGTTTTTT. It is translated as CASSQPRRDVEKLFF.

By share of the sample, this clonotype is medium-sized (0.01 to 0.1%). The chain is built from TRBV7-2 and TRBJ2-7, with 7 nucleotides matching TRBD1. V lost 5 bases to trimming and J lost 0 bases; unmatched junction nucleotides: 1. This CDR3 spans 13 amino acids. Germline V gene data show CDR1 as SGHTA and CDR2 as FQGNSA. In DNA form, the CDR3 reads TGTGCCAGCAGCCGGGACAGCTCCTACGAGCAGTACTTC. Encoded protein: CASSRDSSYEQYF.

Judged by abundance, this clonotype is medium-sized. The gene calls are TRBV6-1 and TRBJ1-1; 8 positions agree with TRBD1. Germline loops: CDR1 MNHNS, CDR2 SASEGT. Unmatched junction bases numbered 15, after V lost 4 bases and J lost 11 bases. CDR3 length equals 15 residues. CDR3 in amino acids: CASSARGQGRTGAFF. CDR3 in DNA: TGTGCCAGCAGTGCTCGAGGACAGGGTCGAACGGGGGCTTTCTTT.

V gene TRBV6-5 combines with J gene TRBJ1-5; D call uncertain. This CDR3 comprises 14 residues. Germline V gene sequence: CDR1 MNHEY, CDR2 SVGAGI. Trimming took off 6 bases at V and 7 bases at J, with 16 bases between the two ends. The CDR3 spells CASSRTYRSQPQHF. The CDR3 region has the DNA TGTGCCAGCAGCCGAACCTACCGGAGCCAGCCCCAGCATTTT.

This clonotype was recorded many times. This chain joins TRBV5-1 and TRBJ1-1; D remains ambiguous. Germline V gene lookup returns CDR1 SGHRS and CDR2 YFSETQ. Trimming pared 0 bases from V and 4 bases from J, leaving 10 bases between. The CDR3 has 14 residues. The chain's CDR3 is CASSLGFEGTEAFF. CDR3 bases: TGCGCCAGCAGCTTGGGGTTCGAGGGCACTGAAGCTTTCTTT.

This clonotype was seen ten or more times. The gene calls are TRBV27 and TRBJ2-3, with D unresolved. Trimming stripped 4 bases from V and 2 bases from J, with 13 bases between. The germline V gene encodes CDR1 MNHEY and CDR2 SMNVEV (reference sequence). This CDR3 region has 15 residues. The CDR3 spells CASSSSRTDTDTQYF. CDR3 DNA sequence: TGTGCCAGCAGTTCTTCACGGACGGACACAGATACGCAGTATTTT.

A few counts support this clonotype. The V call is TRBV7-3, the J call TRBJ2-2; TRBD2 aligns across 12 bases. CDR3 length: 14 residues. Looked up from germline, CDR1 is SGHTA and CDR2 is FQGTGA. V shed 5 bases, J shed 6 bases, and the junction held 1 base outside the gene matches. The CDR3 DNA follows: TGTGCCAGCAGCCGACTAGCGGGGGCCGGGGAGCTGTTTTTT. Protein: CASSRLAGAGELFF.

The V call is TRBV6-6, the J call TRBJ2-5; 11 bases agree with TRBD2. In germline, CDR1 is MNHNY, CDR2 SVGAGI (reference sequence). CDR3 length: 16 residues. After removal of 4 bases from V and 1 base from J, the junction contained 5 bases not matched to a gene. The CDR3 reads CASSSTSGGPQETQYF. The CDR3 DNA sequence: TGTGCCAGCAGTTCCACTAGCGGGGGACCCCAAGAGACCCAGTACTTC.

The sample holds many counts of this clonotype. This chain joins TRBV5-1 and TRBJ1-2; 9 bases map to TRBD1. Germline V gene sequence: CDR1 SGHRS, CDR2 YFSETQ. The CDR3 contains 15 residues. The V gene end was trimmed by 3 bases and the J gene end by 4 bases; junction bases not matched to a gene: 7. The CDR3, as DNA: TGCGCCAGCAGCTCCACAGGGGGCGCCGGCTATGGCTACACCTTC. It yields the protein CASSSTGGAGYGYTF.

This clonotype was observed many times. The chain uses TRBV6-2 or TRBV6-3 and TRBJ2-3; possible D gene TRBD1, 6 bases. The length of the CDR3 is 14 residues. Germline loops: CDR1 MNHEY, CDR2 SVGEGT. With 6 bases removed from V and 4 bases from J, the gap between germline ends came to 14 bases. CDR3 in DNA: TGTGCCAGCAGACTAGACAGGCCCCCAGATACGCAGTATTTT. Translation: CASRLDRPPDTQYF.

This clonotype was seen at least ten times. The chain joins TRBV6-5 to TRBJ1-2; 9 bases map to TRBD1. The CDR3 is made up of 14 amino acids. The J segment lost 7 bases and the V segment lost 5 bases, leaving 8 bases of the junction unmatched. The germline gives CDR1 MNHEY, CDR2 SVGAGI. Here the CDR3 reads CASSPTGGFAGYTF. CDR3 nucleotides: TGTGCCAGCAGTCCGACAGGGGGGTTCGCTGGCTACACCTTC.

This clonotype has at least ten counts. V gene TRBV5-4 combines with J gene TRBJ1-2; TRBD1 agrees at 8 bases. With 4 bases clipped from V and 7 bases from J, the junction kept 12 bases outside the gene matches. CDR3 length equals 15 residues. From germline, CDR1 is SGHNT and CDR2 YYREEE (reference sequence). CDR3 in amino acids: CASSAMDRAAGGYTF. The CDR3 DNA reads TGTGCCAGCAGCGCTATGGACAGGGCCGCCGGTGGCTACACCTTC.

V is TRBV7-9 and J is TRBJ2-1, with D uncertain. CDR3 size: 13 residues. The V gene lost 0 bases and the J gene lost 5 bases, with 5 bases spanning the gap. The germline gives CDR1 SEHNR, CDR2 FQNEAQ (reference sequence). DNA of the CDR3: TGTGCCAGCAGCTTAGCTCTCCACAATGAGCAGTTCTTC. It is translated as CASSLALHNEQFF.

The V and J genes are TRBV9 and TRBJ1-1; 9 bases line up with TRBD1. Germline CDR1 SGDLS, CDR2 YYNGEE. This CDR3 spans 15 amino acids. Trimming removed 0 bases from V and 3 bases from J; junction bases left unmatched: 3. CDR3 nucleotide sequence: TGTGCCAGCAGCGTAGGGGGACAGGGTCACACTGAAGCTTTCTTT. Translated, it gives CASSVGGQGHTEAFF.

In its sample, this clonotype was seen many times. This chain joins TRBV5-6 and TRBJ1-4; tentatively, D is TRBD1 (6 bases). The CDR3 totals 16 residues. Per germline, CDR1 SGHDT and CDR2 YYEEEE. The V gene lost 0 bases and the J gene lost 5 bases, with 14 bases spanning the gap. The CDR3: CASSLGQVLGNEKLFF. The CDR3 nucleotides are TGTGCCAGCAGCTTGGGACAGGTCTTGGGGAATGAAAAACTGTTTTTT.

This clonotype was picked up many times. This sequence joins TRBV6-6 and TRBJ2-2; 12 bases fit TRBD2. Germline V lookup: CDR1 MNHNY, CDR2 SVGAGI (reference sequence). The CDR3 covers 18 residues. Losses at the gene ends were 0 bases for V and 2 bases for J; bases not matched to a gene: 4. CDR3 region: CASSYSLAGGPNTGELFF. As DNA, the CDR3 is TGTGCCAGCAGTTACTCTCTAGCGGGGGGGCCCAACACCGGGGAGCTGTTTTTT.

This clonotype was picked up many times. The V call is TRBV29-1, the J call TRBJ1-1; 7 bases match TRBD1. This CDR3 has 12 residues. Trimming removed 2 bases from V and 12 bases from J; junction bases left unmatched: 9. From germline, CDR1 is SQVTM and CDR2 ANQGSEA. The CDR3 region is CSVESGDRATFF. CDR3 DNA: TGCAGCGTTGAATCGGGTGACAGGGCGACTTTCTTT. Looking up the rest from reference TRBV29-1 and TRBJ1-1 gives the full variable domain: SAVISQKPSRDICQRGTSLTIQCQVDSQVTMMFWYRQQPGQSLTLIATANQGSEATYESGFVIDKFPISRPNLTFSTLTVSNMSPEDSSIYLCSVESGDRATFFGQGTRLTVV.

Sample share makes this clonotype medium-sized. The V gene is TRBV6-5, the J gene TRBJ1-2; no reliable D call. Germline assignment: CDR1 MNHEY and CDR2 SVGAGI. The CDR3 totals 15 residues. The V end lost 0 bases, the J end lost 6 bases, and 14 bases lay between the germline ends. CDR3 protein: CASSYSSGYSNGYTF. CDR3 sequence (DNA): TGTGCCAGCAGTTACTCGAGCGGTTACAGTAATGGCTACACCTTC.

This clonotype is medium-sized (0.01 to 0.1%) within its sample. V gene TRBV6-6 combines with J gene TRBJ1-2; the match to TRBD1 covers 7 bases. V was pared by 6 bases and J by 3 bases, with 4 bases of the junction left unmatched. From germline, CDR1 is MNHNY and CDR2 SVGAGI (reference sequence). The CDR3 loop spans 13 amino acids. CDR3 coding DNA: TGTGCCAGCAGCATCGGGACAGACTATGGCTACACCTTC. Amino acids: CASSIGTDYGYTF.

This clonotype was counted ten times or more. The CDR3: CASSLAGGTDTQYF. The CDR3 DNA reads TGTGCCAGCAGCTTAGCAGGGGGAACAGATACGCAGTATTTT. The rearrangement links TRBV7-6 to TRBJ2-3, with D perhaps TRBD1 (6 bases). Trimming removed 0 bases at V and 3 bases at J, with 7 bases between. Germline V gene sequence: CDR1 SGHVS, CDR2 FNYEAQ. This CDR3 has 14 residues.

The table lists this clonotype with many counts. The chain employs TRBV2 and TRBJ2-1, with D tentatively TRBD1 or TRBD2 (5 bases each). Germline V CDR1 and CDR2: SNHLY, FYNNEI. Trimming shortened V by 7 bases and J by 9 bases, and 10 bases separated the two germline ends. The length of the CDR3 is 11 residues. CDR3 coding DNA: TGTGCCAGCACCGGGGCGAGTGAGCAGTTCTTC. It translates to CASTGASEQFF.